This TCR beta chain emerged from a study of blood T cell repertoires in COVID-19. The V gene's germline CDR1 is KGHSH and CDR2 LQKENI. The germline V and J ends were trimmed by 0 bases and 3 bases, with 9 bases remaining between them. The CDR3 has 14 amino acids. The repertoire was sequenced with immunoSEQ multiplex PCR; TCRdb's copy has only in-frame clones and lacks some. The sample has under 300,000 clones, over 70% seen once; the top ten hold 2.5% to 3.5%. This chain links TRBV18 with TRBJ2-7, with a weak D call TRBD1 (5 bases). The sequence came from a woman between 35 and 50 years old who had been exposed to COVID-19. The sample was PBMCs or T cells enriched from blood (not recorded which). As DNA, the CDR3 is TGTGCCAGCTCACCACCGGAAAGGGGCTACGAGCAGTACTTC. It encodes CASSPPERGYEQYF.